The 13 T cell receptor beta chains below come from one sample, sequenced in a study of T cell responses to AZD1222 COVID-19 vaccine. Sequenced by immunoSEQ multiplex PCR; TCRdb stores in-frame clones only, minus some. The table shows about 160,000 clones, with 70% to 90% occurring only once. This sample comprised peripheral blood, obtained 28 days after the second AZD1222 dose. The receptors were sampled from an adult who received the AZD1222 COVID-19 vaccine.

V usage is TRBV6-2 or TRBV6-3 and J usage is TRBJ1-6; 7 bases are a match to TRBD1. From germline, CDR1 is MNHEY and CDR2 SVGEGT. V lost 6 bases to trimming and J lost 0 bases; unmatched junction nucleotides: 5. The CDR3 loop spans 16 amino acids. CDR3 sequence: CASSQGESSYNSPLHF. The CDR3 DNA reads TGTGCCAGCAGCCAGGGGGAGAGCTCCTATAATTCACCCCTCCACTTT.

J is TRBJ1-5 and V is TRBV6-5; 8 nucleotides align to TRBD1. The length of the CDR3 is 15 residues. V was pared by 5 bases and J by 8 bases, with 11 bases of the junction left unmatched. Germline values: CDR1 MNHEY, CDR2 SVGAGI. This chain's CDR3 is CASSPMGTGGEPQHF. The CDR3 DNA is TGTGCCAGCAGTCCGATGGGGACAGGCGGTGAGCCCCAGCATTTT.

This clone was counted between two and nine times. The CDR3 reads CASSEDGWRESTNEKLFF. Written as DNA, the CDR3 is TGTGCCAGCAGTGAAGATGGGTGGAGAGAAAGTACTAATGAAAAACTGTTTTTT. The chain employs TRBV6-1 and TRBJ1-4, with no clear D. This CDR3 is 18 amino acids long. The V end lost 1 base, the J end lost 2 bases, and 17 bases lay between the germline ends. CDR1 and CDR2 from the germline V gene are MNHNS and SASEGT.

The chain employs TRBV25-1 and TRBJ2-1, with TRBD2 identical over 10 bases. Looked up from germline, CDR1 is MGHDK and CDR2 is SYGVNS. Trimming at V came to 6 bases and at J to 7 bases, leaving 3 bases not matched to a gene. This CDR3 contains 13 residues. The CDR3 protein is CASRASGGNEQFF. Here the CDR3 DNA reads TGTGCCAGCAGGGCTAGCGGGGGTAATGAGCAGTTCTTC. The variable domain in full, with the rest retrieved from reference TRBV25-1 and TRBJ2-1, is EADIYQTPRYLVIGTGKKITLECSQTMGHDKMYWYQQDPGMELHLIHYSYGVNSTEKGDLSSESTVSRIRTEHFPLTLESARPSHTSQYLCASRASGGNEQFFGPGTRLTVL.

CDR3 DNA: TGTGCCAGCAGTTTATCTGGGACGGACCTCTACGAGCAGTACTTC. Its protein is CASSLSGTDLYEQYF. This chain connects TRBV27 to TRBJ2-7; TRBD1 or TRBD2 may be the D gene (5 bases each). CDR1 MNHEY and CDR2 SMNVEV come from the germline V gene (reference sequence). The CDR3 has 15 residues. The V end was cut by 0 bases, the J end by 3 bases, with 12 bases between.

This clone was detected only once. V gene TRBV18 combines with J gene TRBJ1-1; D is perhaps TRBD1 (5 bases). CDR1 and CDR2 (germline): KGHSH, LQKENI. The ends were cut back, 3 bases at V and 0 bases at J, with 14 bases in the middle. The CDR3 loop spans 16 amino acids. The CDR3 DNA follows: TGTGCCAGCTCACCGCAGACAGCGGAAATGAACACTGAAGCTTTCTTT. Its protein product is CASSPQTAEMNTEAFF. Full variable domain (rest looked up from reference TRBV18 and TRBJ1-1): NAGVMQNPRHLVRRRGQEARLRCSPMKGHSHVYWYRQLPEEGLKFMVYLQKENIIDESGMPKERFSAEFPKEGPSILRIQQVVRGDSAAYFCASSPQTAEMNTEAFFGQGTRLTVV.

V is TRBV6-6 and J is TRBJ1-5, with D possibly being TRBD1 (6 bases). The V gene's germline CDR1 is MNHNY and CDR2 SVGAGI (reference sequence). V was trimmed by 5 bases and J by 7 bases, leaving 12 bases between them. The CDR3 has 13 amino acids. CDR3 bases: TGTGCCAGCAGTGTTTACAGGGAGCAGCCCCAGCATTTT. This sequence encodes CASSVYREQPQHF.

The chain carries TRBV7-2 and TRBJ1-6; D may be TRBD1 (6 bases). CDR1 SGHTA and CDR2 FQGNSA come from the germline V gene. Trimming left V 5 bases short and J 5 bases short, with 19 bases between. The length of the CDR3 is 17 residues. Here the CDR3 DNA reads TGTGCCAGCAGCCCCTGGGGATCAGGGGCGAATAATTCACCCCTCCACTTT. Translated: CASSPWGSGANNSPLHF.

This chain links TRBV12-3 or TRBV12-4 with TRBJ1-6; no definite D call. Trimming pared 4 bases from V and 8 bases from J, leaving 9 bases between. CDR3 length: 13 residues. The CDR3 DNA follows: TGTGCCAGCAGTTCTCTTCGTTATTCACCCCTCCACTTT. Translating it yields CASSSLRYSPLHF.

The chain links TRBV21-1 to TRBJ1-5. TRBV21-1 is given as a pseudogene. The CDR3 extends over 14 amino acids. The CDR3 nucleotides read TGTGCCAGCACCCAAGAAGAGGGCAATCAGCCCCAGCATTTT. Protein: CASTQEEGNQPQHF.

V gene TRBV11-2 combines with J gene TRBJ2-3, with D possibly TRBD1 on 5 matching bases. Germline V gene sequence: CDR1 SGHAT, CDR2 FQNNGV. Trimming took 3 bases from V and 4 from J, leaving 14 bases between them. The CDR3 spans 15 residues. CDR3 sequence: CASSFRVQGADTQYF. DNA of the CDR3: TGTGCCAGCAGCTTTAGGGTCCAAGGGGCAGATACGCAGTATTTT.

The V gene is TRBV2, the J gene TRBJ2-5; 7 nucleotides align to TRBD2. The J segment lost 7 bases and the V segment lost 3 bases, leaving 11 bases of the junction unmatched. This CDR3 has 15 amino acids. Germline values: CDR1 SNHLY, CDR2 FYNNEI. The CDR3 is CASSDLAAIKGTQYF. CDR3 nucleotide sequence: TGTGCCAGCAGTGACCTAGCGGCGATTAAAGGGACCCAGTACTTC. The full variable domain, its missing parts supplied by reference TRBV2 and TRBJ2-5, is EPEVTQTPSHQVTQMGQEVILRCVPISNHLYFYWYRQILGQKVEFLVSFYNNEISEKSEIFDDQFSVERPDGSNFTLKIRSTKLEDSAMYFCASSDLAAIKGTQYFGPGTRLLVL.

The chain joins TRBV6-5 to TRBJ1-2; perhaps TRBD1 as D (6 bases). V lost 6 bases and J 1 base, leaving 15 bases between the germline ends. The V gene's germline CDR1 is MNHEY and CDR2 SVGAGI. The CDR3 sequence is 15 residues long. Written as DNA, the CDR3 is TGTGCCAGCAGGGGGGGAACAGGGCTTAACTATGGCTACACCTTC. Translation: CASRGGTGLNYGYTF.